The TCR beta chain described here comes from a study of blood T cell repertoires in COVID-19. Study at large: Whether acute or convalescent, the COVID-19 samples came from the United States, Italy and Spain. The analysed material was cDNA or gDNA that came from T cells, B-cell-depleted T cells, or PBMCs.

Germline trimming cut 3 bases from V and 2 bases from J; bases unmatched to any gene: 8. This CDR3 has 16 residues. CDR1 and CDR2 from the germline V gene are SGDLS and YYNGEE. Under the authors' procedure: Estimation of nucleated cell counts was performed using reference gene primer amplification. Sequencing used immunoSEQ multiplex PCR; TCRdb keeps in-frame clones, though not all of them. Clone size and the V and J calls come from that table; the DNA yielded D and trimming. The data contain about 120,000 clones, 80% to 90% of them singletons. This clone has just a few counts. Sequenced: peripheral blood. The receptor was derived from a man aged 65-85 years with active or convalescent COVID-19. The J gene is TRBJ2-1, the V gene TRBV9; 7 bases match TRBD2. CDR3 protein: CASSAERDPTYNEQFF. The CDR3 nucleotides are TGTGCCAGCAGCGCGGAGCGGGATCCGACCTACAATGAGCAGTTCTTC. Supplemented by reference TRBV9 and TRBJ2-1, the full variable domain reads DSGVTQTPKHLITATGQRVTLRCSPRSGDLSVYWYQQSLDQGLQFLIQYYNGEERAKGNILERFSAQQFPDLHSELNLSSLELGDSALYFCASSAERDPTYNEQFFGPGTRLTVL.